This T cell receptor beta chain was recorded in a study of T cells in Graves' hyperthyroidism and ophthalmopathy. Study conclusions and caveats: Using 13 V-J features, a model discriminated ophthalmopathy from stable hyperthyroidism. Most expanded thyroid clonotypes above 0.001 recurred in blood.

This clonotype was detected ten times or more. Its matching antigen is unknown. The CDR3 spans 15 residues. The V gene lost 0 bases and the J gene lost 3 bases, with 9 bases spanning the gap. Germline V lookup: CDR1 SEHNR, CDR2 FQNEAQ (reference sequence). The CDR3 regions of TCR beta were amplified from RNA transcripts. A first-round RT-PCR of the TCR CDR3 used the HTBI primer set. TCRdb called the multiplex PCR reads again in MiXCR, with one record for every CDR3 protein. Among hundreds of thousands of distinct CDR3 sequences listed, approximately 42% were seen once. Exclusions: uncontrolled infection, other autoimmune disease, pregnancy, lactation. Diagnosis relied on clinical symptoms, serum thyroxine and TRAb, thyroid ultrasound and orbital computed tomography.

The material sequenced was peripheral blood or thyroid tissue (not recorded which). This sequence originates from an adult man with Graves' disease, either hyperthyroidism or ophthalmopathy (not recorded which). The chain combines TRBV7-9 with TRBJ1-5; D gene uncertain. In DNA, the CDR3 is TGTGCCAGCAGCTTAGCCGGAACGGACAATCAGCCCCAGCATTTT. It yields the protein CASSLAGTDNQPQHF.